This T cell receptor beta chain was documented in a study of regulatory T cells in long-lasting Graves disease. This clonotype was recorded at least ten times. As yet, its antigen is unknown. Study results and limitations: Sharing of public clonotypes was greater in persistent patients (more than 2,500) than in new patients (about 970).

According to the study, TCR beta libraries were built with iRepertoire HTBI primers and CDR3-region Arm-PCR. From the multiplex PCR reads, TCRdb called clonotypes with MiXCR, one entry per CDR3 protein. This sample has 400,000 to 650,000 distinct CDR3 sequences, with about 16% found just once. The CDR3 sequence is 19 residues long. The V end lost 0 bases, the J end lost 1 base, and 19 bases lay between the germline ends. Time point indicated: newly diagnosed GD, antithyroid drugs for less than 3 months. PBMC-derived RNA was used for the TCR library. In addition, the sample was reused for a study of T cells in Graves' hyperthyroidism and ophthalmopathy. From that report: Graves' hyperthyroidism was deemed stable given no ophthalmopathy progression within 18 months.

This TCR derives from a woman aged 40-65 years with Graves disease. The sequencing here drew on peripheral blood mononuclear cells (PBMCs), taken at new diagnosis, from a patient treated with antithyroid drugs. This chain connects TRBV12-3 or TRBV12-4 to TRBJ2-4; D is possibly TRBD2 (6 bases). The CDR3 protein is CASSLARRGWVWAKNIQYF. The CDR3 nucleotides read TGTGCCAGCAGTTTAGCGAGGCGGGGATGGGTTTGGGCCAAAAACATTCAGTACTTC.